Listed below are T cell receptor beta chains from one sample, sequenced in a study of blood T cells in healthy people across ages. From the 5' RACE reads, TCRdb called clonotypes with MiXCR, one entry per CDR3 protein. The sample yields 1,300,000 or so distinct CDR3 sequences, 45% to 70% seen once. The specimen sequenced was blood. The receptors come from a man between 18 and 35 years old in good health. Each CDR3 is given with its conserved first and last residue. The D gene is left open where the match is weak. Not all rows give a size; the values are once, few, many and, for expanded clones, a class.

CDR3,DNA,size,J,V,D
CATSRGPQEPRGYTF,TGTGCCACCAGCAGAGGCCCCCAGGAACCACGGGGCTACACCTTC,once,TRBJ1-2,TRBV15,-
CASTLAGAFYEQYF,TGTGCCAGCACCCTAGCGGGCGCCTTTTACGAGCAGTACTTC,-,TRBJ2-7,TRBV5-6,TRBD2
CASSPLARAYGYTF,TGCGCCAGCAGCCCCTTAGCGAGGGCGTACGGCTACACCTTC,many,TRBJ1-2,TRBV4-1,-
CASRQTSGAVYNEQFF,TGTGCCAGCAGGCAGACTAGCGGGGCGGTCTACAATGAGCAGTTCTTC,-,TRBJ2-1,TRBV2,TRBD2
CASLRAPTGNTNEQFF,TGTGCCAGCCTAAGGGCCCCGACAGGGAATACGAATGAGCAGTTCTTC,-,TRBJ2-1,TRBV7-2,TRBD1
CSANPSGGSTDTQYF,TGCAGTGCCAACCCTAGCGGGGGTAGCACAGATACGCAGTATTTT,few,TRBJ2-3,TRBV20-1,TRBD2
CASSYPGQGIHEQFF,TGTGCCAGCAGCTATCCGGGACAGGGGATTCATGAGCAGTTCTTC,few,TRBJ2-1,TRBV13,TRBD1
CSARWDPNPFNYGYTF,TGCAGTGCTAGATGGGACCCTAACCCTTTTAACTATGGCTACACCTTC,once,TRBJ1-2,TRBV20-1,-
CASSLDYGPSSYEQYF,TGTGCCAGCAGCTTAGATTACGGGCCGAGCTCCTACGAGCAGTACTTC,once,TRBJ2-7,TRBV7-2,-
CAISESSGDRRDEQFF,TGTGCCATCAGTGAGTCGTCGGGGGACAGGAGGGATGAGCAGTTCTTC,few,TRBJ2-1,TRBV10-3,TRBD1
CASSSGAIPSYGYTF,TGTGCCAGCAGCTCAGGGGCCATTCCCTCCTATGGCTACACCTTC,-,TRBJ1-2,TRBV11-2,-
CASSLDRAGNQPYEQYF,TGTGCCAGCAGCTTAGATCGTGCGGGGAATCAGCCCTACGAGCAGTACTTC,few,TRBJ2-7,TRBV7-9,-
CASSSGGNNEQYF,TGTGCCAGCAGCTCGGGGGGGAACAACGAGCAGTACTTC,-,TRBJ2-7,TRBV13,TRBD2
CASSTPSGRRYF,TGTGCCAGCAGCACCCCTTCGGGACGAAGGTACTTC,-,TRBJ2-5,TRBV27,-
CASSLGDRLSTDTQYF,TGTGCCAGCAGCTTAGGGGACAGACTAAGCACAGATACGCAGTATTTT,-,TRBJ2-3,TRBV7-2,TRBD1